This TCR beta chain was observed in a study of T cell repertoires in cytomegalovirus infection. Looking at the study overall: Signatures in public TCR beta sequences pointed to both CMV infection and matching HLA type. Overall study results and limits: Pooled public TCR beta family frequency picked out CMV carriers with the relevant HLA. What dominated the ex vivo response were HLA-C-restricted CMV-specific TCR beta clonotypes.

TCRdb recomputed calls from the reads with MiXCR, one row per CDR3 protein. This table has about 310,000 distinct CDR3 sequences, 20% to 25% appearing once. This clonotype was recorded a few times. Antigen unknown. The specimen comprised cultured PBMCs, sampled from culture after CMV antigen stimulation. The receptor comes from a human donor in good health (CMV status not recorded). Some clones in this sample may be carry-over from other donors' samples.

The CDR3 loop is CASSVATGQGNGYTF. DNA for the CDR3: TGTGCCAGCAGCGTAGCTACGGGGCAGGGGAATGGCTACACCTTC. V usage is TRBV9 and J usage is TRBJ1-2, with D maybe TRBD1 (6 bases). Germline values: CDR1 SGDLS, CDR2 YYNGEE. V dropped 0 bases and J dropped 6 bases, with 15 bases sitting between them. This CDR3 region has 15 residues.